This is a list of T cell receptor beta chains from one sample in a study of blood T cell repertoires in COVID-19. TCRdb's table, derived via immunoSEQ multiplex PCR, lists solely in-frame clones and lacks some. The sample includes around 65,000 clones, approximately 83% of them seen just once. Sample: peripheral blood. The receptors originated from a human donor in a cohort sampled during active COVID-19. The CDR3 runs from the conserved cysteine through the conserved F or W. The D gene is left open where the match is weak. Size tells how often a clone was seen (once, few, many) or the class of an expanded clone, and some rows leave it out.

size,D,J,V,length,DNA,CDR3
NA,TRBD2,TRBJ2-3,TRBV4-1,14,TGCGCCAGCAGCCAGGCGGGAGGGAGGGATACGCAGTATTTT,CASSQAGGRDTQYF
once,NA,TRBJ2-1,TRBV7-3,14,TGTGCCAGCAGCTTGGAGGGCGCGAACAATGAGCAGTTCTTC,CASSLEGANNEQFF
NA,NA,TRBJ1-4,TRBV7-9,14,TGTGCCAGCAGCTTAGGTACAACGAATGAAAAACTGTTTTTT,CASSLGTTNEKLFF
NA,TRBD1,TRBJ1-3,TRBV5-1,15,TGCGCCAGCAGCTTAGACAGGGGAACTGGAAACACCATATATTTT,CASSLDRGTGNTIYF
NA,TRBD2,TRBJ2-3,TRBV27,16,TGTGCCAGCAGCCATCGAGCGGGAGGGCGGGCAGATACGCAGTATTTT,CASSHRAGGRADTQYF
NA,NA,TRBJ1-2,TRBV24-1,13,TGTGCCACCAGTGATTTTTCAGGAAACGGCTACACCTTC,CATSDFSGNGYTF
NA,TRBD2,TRBJ2-7,TRBV9,15,TGTGCCAGCAGCGTATCTAGCGGGAGCACCTACGAGCAGTACTTC,CASSVSSGSTYEQYF
once,TRBD1,TRBJ2-2,TRBV7-9,16,TGTGCCAGCAGCCTCTCGGGGACAGAAAACACCGGGGAGCTGTTTTTT,CASSLSGTENTGELFF
NA,NA,TRBJ2-7,TRBV7-3,13,TGTGCCAGCAGCTTAATAGCGGCCGGGGAGCAGTACTTC,CASSLIAAGEQYF
NA,TRBD1,TRBJ2-1,TRBV7-6,17,TGTGCCAGCAGCTCGGCCGGGACAGGGACCTTCTACAATGAGCAGTTCTTC,CASSSAGTGTFYNEQFF
NA,NA,TRBJ1-6,TRBV19,14,TGTGCCAGTAGTATGAGGTCAGAAAATTCACCCCTCCACTTT,CASSMRSENSPLHF
NA,TRBD1,TRBJ1-5,TRBV19,14,TGTGCCAGTAGTGTCGGGACAGTAAATCAGCCCCAGCATTTT,CASSVGTVNQPQHF
NA,NA,TRBJ1-5,TRBV19,15,TGTGCCAGTAGTATTATGGACAGTTACAATCAGCCCCAGCATTTT,CASSIMDSYNQPQHF
once,TRBD1,TRBJ1-2,TRBV28,13,TGTGCCAGCAGTTCCGACAGGGTGCACGGCTACACCTTC,CASSSDRVHGYTF
NA,TRBD1,TRBJ1-1,TRBV14,11,TGTGCCAGCAGAACAGGGGGCGAAGCTTTCTTT,CASRTGGEAFF
once,NA,TRBJ2-3,TRBV9,16,TGTGCCAGCAGCAGGACTGTGGCTAGCTGGACAGATACGCAGTATTTT,CASSRTVASWTDTQYF
NA,TRBD1,TRBJ1-4,TRBV2,15,TGTGCCAGCAGTAAGGAACAGGGGAAGGAGAAAAAACTGTTTTTT,CASSKEQGKEKKLFF
NA,TRBD1,TRBJ1-1,TRBV7-9,13,TGTGCCAGCAGCTTTGGACAGGGGGCTGAAGCTTTCTTT,CASSFGQGAEAFF
NA,NA,TRBJ2-7,TRBV28,15,TGTGCCAGCAGCCAGACGGGGGGCACCCTTGACGAGCAGTACTTC,CASSQTGGTLDEQYF
NA,NA,TRBJ1-1,TRBV27,13,TGTGCCAGCAGTTCATCGGCGAACACTGAAGCTTTCTTT,CASSSSANTEAFF
NA,TRBD2,TRBJ2-5,TRBV28,15,TGTGCCAGCAGTCCCCTTTCTAGCGGACAAGAGACCCAGTACTTC,CASSPLSSGQETQYF
once,TRBD1,TRBJ1-3,TRBV15,15,TGTGCCACCAGCTCTTTCCGACAGGGACGAAACACCATATATTTT,CATSSFRQGRNTIYF
NA,TRBD2,TRBJ2-3,TRBV6-6,17,TGTGCCAGCAGTCAGACTAGCGGGAGGGTTTTAGCAGATACGCAGTATTTT,CASSQTSGRVLADTQYF
NA,NA,TRBJ1-2,TRBV5-8,15,TGTGCCAGCAGCCCTAGCGGGTGGGGCTGGGGAGGCTACACCTTC,CASSPSGWGWGGYTF
NA,NA,TRBJ1-5,TRBV18,14,TGTGCCAGCTCACCGGGGGGGGGTAGTCAGCCCCAGCATTTT,CASSPGGGSQPQHF
NA,TRBD2,TRBJ2-2,TRBV19,16,TGTGCCAGTAGTATCGCTCCTAGCGGGTACACCGGGGAGCTGTTTTTT,CASSIAPSGYTGELFF
once,NA,TRBJ2-7,TRBV7-8,14,TGTGCCAGCAGGGGCGGTAGCGGCTCCTACGAGCAGTACTTC,CASRGGSGSYEQYF
few,TRBD1,TRBJ2-3,TRBV12-3/TRBV12-4,13,TGTGCCAGCAGTTCCGAGACAGGGGCTACGCAGTATTTT,CASSSETGATQYF
NA,NA,TRBJ2-1,TRBV24-1,13,TGTGCCACCAGTGATAGCCGTGCAAATGAGCAGTTCTTC,CATSDSRANEQFF
NA,TRBD2,TRBJ2-3,TRBV2,15,TGTGCCAGCCGCCGGGGGGGCTACGGCCCAGATACGCAGTATTTT,CASRRGGYGPDTQYF
once,NA,TRBJ1-2,TRBV2,12,TGTGCCAGCACCTCAAGTAGCTATGGCTACACCTTC,CASTSSSYGYTF
NA,TRBD2,TRBJ2-2,TRBV25-1,16,TGTGCCACCTCCTCCAGCGGGAGGGCTAACACCGGGGAGCTGTTTTTT,CATSSSGRANTGELFF
few,NA,TRBJ1-3,TRBV28,15,TGTGCCAGCAGTCGCGACGGAGCCTCTGGAAACACCATATATTTT,CASSRDGASGNTIYF
NA,TRBD1,TRBJ2-5,TRBV12-3/TRBV12-4,13,TGTGCCAGCAGTTTTGCAGGGGGTGAGACCCAGTACTTC,CASSFAGGETQYF
NA,NA,TRBJ1-1,TRBV7-6,13,TGTGCCAGCAGCCCCGCGCTGAACACTGAAGCTTTCTTT,CASSPALNTEAFF
NA,TRBD1,TRBJ1-2,TRBV6-1,14,TGTGCCAGCAGTGAATGGACAGGGGGCTACGGCTACACCTTC,CASSEWTGGYGYTF
NA,TRBD1,TRBJ2-5,TRBV28,15,TGTGCCAGCAGGGGACAGGGGGGATTCCAAGAGACCCAGTACTTC,CASRGQGGFQETQYF
once,NA,TRBJ1-2,TRBV5-1,13,TGCGCCAGCAGCTACGGGACAAACTATGGCTACACCTTC,CASSYGTNYGYTF
NA,NA,TRBJ1-1,TRBV5-4,13,TGTGCCAGCAGCTTTCAACAGGGTCCGCGAGCTTTCTTT,CASSFQQGPRAFF
NA,TRBD2,TRBJ2-7,TRBV29-1,13,TGCAGCGTCCGGACTAGCGGGAGCTACGAGCAGTACTTC,CSVRTSGSYEQYF
once,NA,TRBJ1-2,TRBV6-5,12,TGTGCCACCGAAGTAGGGAGCTATGGCTACACCTTC,CATEVGSYGYTF
NA,NA,TRBJ2-1,TRBV19,12,TGTGCCAGTACCCCGGACAGCAATGAGCAGTTCTTC,CASTPDSNEQFF
once,NA,TRBJ2-3,TRBV7-3,14,TGTGCCAGCAGCCCTAGTCCCAACTCAGATACGCAGTATTTT,CASSPSPNSDTQYF
NA,NA,TRBJ1-1,TRBV5-1,14,TGCGCCAGCAGCCAGCTAGGGGGGGCCGCTGAAGCTTTCTTT,CASSQLGGAAEAFF
NA,TRBD2,TRBJ2-3,TRBV7-2,15,TGTGCCAGCAGCTTTACTAGCGGGCCCACAGATACGCAGTATTTT,CASSFTSGPTDTQYF
NA,NA,TRBJ2-7,TRBV2,13,TGTGCCAGAGGCCCCCCCGGAGCCTACGAGCAGTACTTC,CARGPPGAYEQYF
NA,NA,TRBJ2-1,TRBV5-4,15,TGTGCCAGCAGCTTAAGGACTCGCCCCAACAATGAGCAGTTCTTC,CASSLRTRPNNEQFF
few,NA,TRBJ1-5,TRBV19,15,TGTGCCAGTAGTATAGGAGACGGAGTCAATCAGCCCCAGCATTTT,CASSIGDGVNQPQHF
once,TRBD2,TRBJ2-1,TRBV25-1,18,TGTGCCAGCAGTGAATATACCCGGACTAGCCGGTTCTACAATGAGCAGTTCTTC,CASSEYTRTSRFYNEQFF
NA,NA,TRBJ2-5,TRBV6-5,14,TGTGCCAGCCGGGTTGGCGGGACCCAAGAGACCCAGTACTTC,CASRVGGTQETQYF
NA,NA,TRBJ1-1,TRBV7-2,11,TGTGCCAGCAGCTGGGCCCGTGAAGCTTTCTTT,CASSWAREAFF
few,TRBD1,TRBJ2-7,TRBV19,14,TGTGCCAGTAGTATGACAGGGGGAATCTACGAGCAGTACTTC,CASSMTGGIYEQYF
NA,TRBD1,TRBJ2-2,TRBV18,14,TGTGCCAGCTCGCCGGGACAGCTAACCGGGGAGCTGTTTTTT,CASSPGQLTGELFF
NA,NA,TRBJ2-7,TRBV2,14,TGTGCCAGCAGTGAAGCGCTTACAGCCTACGAGCAGTACTTC,CASSEALTAYEQYF
NA,NA,TRBJ1-5,TRBV19,13,TGTGCCAGTAGTTCAAGAAGAGATCAGCCCCAGCATTTT,CASSSRRDQPQHF
NA,TRBD1,TRBJ1-5,TRBV19,15,TGTGCCAGTAGTATGGACAGGGGAAGCAATCAGCCCCAGCATTTT,CASSMDRGSNQPQHF
NA,NA,TRBJ2-5,TRBV5-5,13,TGTGCCAGCAGCTTGGTTAGTGAAGAGACCCAGTACTTC,CASSLVSEETQYF
NA,NA,TRBJ2-7,TRBV3-1/TRBV3-2,14,TGTGCCAGCAGCCAAGATATCGAGAACTACGAGCAGTACTTC,CASSQDIENYEQYF